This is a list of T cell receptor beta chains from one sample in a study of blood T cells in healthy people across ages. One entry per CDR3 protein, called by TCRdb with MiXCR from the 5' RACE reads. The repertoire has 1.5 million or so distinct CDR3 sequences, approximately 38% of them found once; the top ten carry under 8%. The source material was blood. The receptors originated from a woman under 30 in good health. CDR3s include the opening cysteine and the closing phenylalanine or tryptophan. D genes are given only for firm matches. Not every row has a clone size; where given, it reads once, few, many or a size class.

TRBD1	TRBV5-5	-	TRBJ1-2	TGTGCCAGCAGCTTGGCATGGACAGGGGAGGTCCCCTATGGCTACACCTTC	CASSLAWTGEVPYGYTF
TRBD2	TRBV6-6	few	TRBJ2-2	TGTGCCAGCCTTAGCGGGACGGGCACCGGGGAGCTGTTTTTT	CASLSGTGTGELFF
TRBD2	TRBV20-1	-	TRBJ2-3	TGCAGTGCTAGAGATTGGCCGACTAGCGGGAGTGCAGATACGCAGTATTTT	CSARDWPTSGSADTQYF
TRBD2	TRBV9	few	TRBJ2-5	TGTGCCAGCAGCAACCGACTAGCCACCTTGAGAGAGACCCAGTACTTC	CASSNRLATLRETQYF
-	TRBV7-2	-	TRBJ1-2	TGTGCCAGCAGCGTAGCAGTAGACTATGGCTACACCTTC	CASSVAVDYGYTF
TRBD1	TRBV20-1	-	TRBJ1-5	TGCAGTGCTACCCCAGGGGGAGCTTATAAGAGCAATCAGCCCCAGCATTTT	CSATPGGAYKSNQPQHF
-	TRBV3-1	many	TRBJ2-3	TGTGCCAGCAGCCAAGGTATTACAGATACGCAGTATTTT	CASSQGITDTQYF
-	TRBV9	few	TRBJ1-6	TGTGCCAGCAGCGGATTAGACACATATAATTCACCCCTCCACTTT	CASSGLDTYNSPLHF
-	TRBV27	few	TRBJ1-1	TGTGCCAGCAGTTTATTTGGGACTGAAGCTTTCTTT	CASSLFGTEAFF
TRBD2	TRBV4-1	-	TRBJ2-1	TGCGCCAGCAGCCAAGGTCCCCTAGCGGGAATAAAAAATGAGCAGTTCTTC	CASSQGPLAGIKNEQFF
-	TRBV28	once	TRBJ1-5	TGTGCCAGCAGTTTATCCGGGCAGGGAGAGGGTCAGCCCCAGCATTTT	CASSLSGQGEGQPQHF
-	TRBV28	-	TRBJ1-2	TGTGCCAGCAGTCCACCCGGCCCTCTCCTTACCTATGGCTACACCTTC	CASSPPGPLLTYGYTF
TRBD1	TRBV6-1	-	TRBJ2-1	TGTGCCAGCAGTGCAGGACAGGGGGTTACAAATGAGCAGTTCTTC	CASSAGQGVTNEQFF
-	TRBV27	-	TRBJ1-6	TGTGCCAGCAGTTTAAGGTTCGCAGGGAGCAATTCACCCCTCCACTTT	CASSLRFAGSNSPLHF
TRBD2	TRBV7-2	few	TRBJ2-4	TGTGCCAGCAGCCCCTTAGCGGGGGACGTAAACATTCAGTACTTC	CASSPLAGDVNIQYF
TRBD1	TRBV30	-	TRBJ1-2	TGTGCCAGTTCACAGGGGGCTGGCTACACCTTC	CASSQGAGYTF